This is a list of T cell receptor beta chains from one sample in a study of T cells in Graves' hyperthyroidism and ophthalmopathy. TCRdb reprocessed the multiplex PCR reads with MiXCR, giving one entry per CDR3 protein. The data show about 510,000 distinct CDR3 sequences, with around 50% seen just once and about 40% held by the top ten. Material: peripheral blood or thyroid tissue (not recorded which). The receptors come from an adult woman with Graves' disease, either hyperthyroidism or ophthalmopathy (not recorded which). The CDR3 runs from the conserved cysteine through the conserved F or W. A D gene is named only where the DNA matches it firmly. The size field is filled for only some rows; it gives once, few, many or a size class.

CDR3 protein: CSARGSLSDEQYF; CDR3 DNA: TGCAGTGCTAGAGGTTCGTTGAGTGACGAGCAGTACTTC; J gene: TRBJ2-7; clone size: .; V gene: TRBV20-1; D gene: .; CDR3 length: 13
CDR3 protein: CAINVQSESPHGYTF; CDR3 DNA: TGTGCCATCAATGTTCAGTCAGAAAGCCCTCATGGCTACACCTTC; J gene: TRBJ1-2; clone size: many; V gene: TRBV10-3; D gene: .; CDR3 length: 15
CDR3 protein: CASSFLAANTEAFF; CDR3 DNA: TGTGCCAGCAGCTTCTTGGCAGCGAACACTGAAGCTTTCTTT; J gene: TRBJ1-1; clone size: once; V gene: TRBV5-6; D gene: .; CDR3 length: 14
CDR3 protein: CASSYSGDDGYTF; CDR3 DNA: TGTGCCAGCAGTTACTCCGGGGACGATGGCTACACCTTC; J gene: TRBJ1-2; clone size: .; V gene: TRBV6-2/TRBV6-3; D gene: .; CDR3 length: 13
CDR3 protein: CASSYRVWEQYF; CDR3 DNA: TGTGCCAGCAGTTACCGAGTCTGGGAGCAGTACTTC; J gene: TRBJ2-7; clone size: few; V gene: TRBV2; D gene: .; CDR3 length: 12
CDR3 protein: CASGQGRPGANVLTF; CDR3 DNA: TGTGCCAGCGGACAGGGGAGACCTGGGGCCAACGTCCTGACTTTC; J gene: TRBJ2-6; clone size: .; V gene: TRBV7-9; D gene: TRBD1; CDR3 length: 15
CDR3 protein: CASRGQGPMGANVLTF; CDR3 DNA: TGTGCCAGCAGGGGACAGGGCCCCATGGGGGCCAACGTCCTGACTTTC; J gene: TRBJ2-6; clone size: .; V gene: TRBV7-8; D gene: TRBD1; CDR3 length: 16
CDR3 protein: CSAREAGPGQPQHF; CDR3 DNA: TGCAGTGCTAGAGAGGCAGGGCCGGGCCAGCCCCAGCATTTT; J gene: TRBJ1-5; clone size: .; V gene: TRBV20-1; D gene: .; CDR3 length: 14
CDR3 protein: CSAPSSGRAYEQYF; CDR3 DNA: TGCAGTGCCCCCTCGTCCGGGAGGGCCTACGAGCAGTACTTC; J gene: TRBJ2-7; clone size: .; V gene: TRBV20-1; D gene: TRBD2; CDR3 length: 14
CDR3 protein: CATSTETGNYGYTF; CDR3 DNA: TGTGCCACCAGCACCGAGACAGGGAACTATGGCTACACCTTC; J gene: TRBJ1-2; clone size: few; V gene: TRBV15; D gene: TRBD1; CDR3 length: 14
CDR3 protein: CASSQVLGSANYEQYF; CDR3 DNA: TGTGCCAGCAGCCAAGTTTTAGGATCAGCGAACTACGAGCAGTACTTC; J gene: TRBJ2-7; clone size: .; V gene: TRBV3-1; D gene: .; CDR3 length: 16
CDR3 protein: CASSQDRSQETQYF; CDR3 DNA: TGCGCCAGCAGCCAAGATAGGAGCCAAGAGACCCAGTACTTC; J gene: TRBJ2-5; clone size: many; V gene: TRBV4-3; D gene: .; CDR3 length: 14
CDR3 protein: CAISGQTYEQYF; CDR3 DNA: TGTGCCATCAGCGGACAAACCTACGAGCAGTACTTC; J gene: TRBJ2-7; clone size: .; V gene: TRBV12-3/TRBV12-4; D gene: .; CDR3 length: 12
CDR3 protein: CAISAAPFGGPETQYF; CDR3 DNA: TGTGCCATCAGCGCGGCCCCGTTCGGAGGGCCAGAGACCCAGTACTTC; J gene: TRBJ2-5; clone size: few; V gene: TRBV10-3; D gene: .; CDR3 length: 16